The clone carrying this T cell receptor (beta chain) showed up many times. The antigen remains undetermined. The data derive from a study of naive and memory T cell subsets. Notes on the study in general: RNA-based TCR counts may shift with T cell activation and differentiation. Naive repertoires, especially CD8, held a few larger clonotypes, possibly memory cells re-expressing CD45RA.

Sequential positive selection took CD4 T cells first, then CD8 T cells. Cells stained for CD3, CD4, CD8, CD45RA and CD27 were sorted into four subsets. Two oligonucleotides, mixed equimolar, formed the beta constant-region primer covering TRBC1 and TRBC2. Nested alpha and beta constant-region primers with the SP2 primer drove four PCR rounds on ligated cDNA. In TCRdb, the UMI-ligation and nested PCR reads were re-called with MiXCR into one record per CDR3 protein. The sample yields about 150,000 distinct CDR3 sequences, roughly 22% seen once. Germline CDR1 reads SGHDN; CDR2 reads FVKESK. Trimming shortened V by 2 bases and J by 1 base, and 2 bases separated the two germline ends. The CDR3 spans 12 residues.

The sample taken for sequencing was naive CD4+ T cells from blood. The V gene is TRBV14, the J gene TRBJ2-5; unclear D gene. This TCR was recovered from a human donor in good health. The CDR3 loop is CASSQSQETQYF. The CDR3 nucleotides read TGTGCCAGCAGCCAATCCCAAGAGACCCAGTACTTC.